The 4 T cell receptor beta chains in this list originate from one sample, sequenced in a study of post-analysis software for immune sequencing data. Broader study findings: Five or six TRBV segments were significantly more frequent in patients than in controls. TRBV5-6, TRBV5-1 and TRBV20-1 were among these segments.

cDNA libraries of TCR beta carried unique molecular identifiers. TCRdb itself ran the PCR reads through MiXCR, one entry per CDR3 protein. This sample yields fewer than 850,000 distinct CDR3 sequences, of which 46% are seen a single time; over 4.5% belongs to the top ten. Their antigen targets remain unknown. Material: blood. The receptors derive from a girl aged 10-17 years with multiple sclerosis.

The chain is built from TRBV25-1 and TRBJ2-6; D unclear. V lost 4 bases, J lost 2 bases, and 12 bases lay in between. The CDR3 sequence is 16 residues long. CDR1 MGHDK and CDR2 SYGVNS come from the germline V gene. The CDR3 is CASSAVGKAGANVLTF. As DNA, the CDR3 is TGTGCCAGCAGTGCCGTGGGAAAGGCTGGGGCCAACGTCCTGACTTTC.

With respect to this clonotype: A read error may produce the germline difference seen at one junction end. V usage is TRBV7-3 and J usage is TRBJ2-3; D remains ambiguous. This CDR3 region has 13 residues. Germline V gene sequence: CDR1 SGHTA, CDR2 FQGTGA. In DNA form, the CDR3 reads TGTACCAGCAGCTTAAGGAGAACAGATACACAGTATTTT. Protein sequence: CTSSLRRTDTQYF.

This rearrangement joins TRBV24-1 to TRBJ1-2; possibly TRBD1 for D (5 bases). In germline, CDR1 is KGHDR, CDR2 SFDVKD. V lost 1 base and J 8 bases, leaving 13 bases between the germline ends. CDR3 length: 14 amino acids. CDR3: CATSDLGGAEGYTF. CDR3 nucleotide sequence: TGTGCCACCAGTGATTTAGGCGGGGCGGAGGGCTACACCTTC.

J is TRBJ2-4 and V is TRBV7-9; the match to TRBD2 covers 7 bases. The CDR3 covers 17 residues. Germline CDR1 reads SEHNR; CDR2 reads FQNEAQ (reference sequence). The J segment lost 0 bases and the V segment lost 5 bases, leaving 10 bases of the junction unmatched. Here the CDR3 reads CASSPIRVAGAKNIQYF. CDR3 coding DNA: TGTGCCAGCAGCCCGATCAGGGTAGCGGGAGCCAAAAACATTCAGTACTTC.